This T cell receptor beta chain stems from a study of radiation and T cells in renal cell carcinoma. Study-wide background: Nephrectomy followed 15 Gy stereotactic body radiation by 4 weeks.

The time point here: blood 2 weeks post-SBRT. Treatment noted: 15 Gy SBRT to primary tumor, nephrectomy 4 weeks later. The patient's renal cell carcinoma had clear cell pathology. For this clone: Its antigen is currently unknown.

Study observations and caveats: Without pretreatment biopsies, baseline tumor clonotype presence was undetermined.

Profiled with immunoSEQ multiplex PCR; TCRdb holds only in-frame clones, not every one. The sample has about 47,000 clones, 80% seen once. From germline, CDR1 is LGHNA and CDR2 YNFKEQ. Between the trimmed V and J ends, which lost 3 bases and 6 bases, there was a span of 11 bases. The CDR3 sequence is 13 residues long. The specimen was blood, collected from a patient whose treatment included radiotherapy and nephrectomy. V is TRBV4-2 and J is TRBJ1-2; D remains unclear. This clonotype was obtained from an older woman with renal cell carcinoma. CDR3 DNA sequence: TGTGCCAGCAGCCACTTCTTCGCGGATGGCTACACCTTC. Translation: CASSHFFADGYTF.